A single sample is the source of the 13 T cell receptor beta chains below, sequenced in a study of T cells in localized non-small cell lung cancer. TCRdb's copy holds only in-frame clones and misses some; the assay was immunoSEQ multiplex PCR. The sample carries approximately 50,000 clones, 86% recorded once. The sample here was PBMCs, taken before any cancer treatment. The receptors were sampled from a man aged 35 to 70 with stage II lung adenocarcinoma.

CDR3 protein: CASSLVTFRGQGSYEQYV. The CDR3 nucleotides read TGTGCCAGCAGCTTAGTAACTTTCAGGGGACAAGGCTCCTACGAGCAGTACGTC. The V and J genes are TRBV11-2 and TRBJ2-7, with D perhaps TRBD1 (6 bases). The ends were cut back, 1 base at V and 0 bases at J, with 19 bases in the middle. Germline V lookup: CDR1 SGHAT, CDR2 FQNNGV. The CDR3 covers 18 residues.

This clone was recorded only once. The J gene is TRBJ2-5, the V gene TRBV5-1; D gene unclear. Germline assignment: CDR1 SGHRS and CDR2 YFSETQ. The V and J ends lost 0 bases and 7 bases respectively, with 16 bases between them. The CDR3 contains 15 residues. The CDR3, as DNA: TGCGCCAGCAGCTTGGGACTCCAACCAATGGGGACCCAGTACTTC. Encoded protein: CASSLGLQPMGTQYF.

The rearrangement uses TRBV6-1 and TRBJ1-1; the D gene is possibly TRBD1 (6 bases). CDR1 is MNHNS, CDR2 SASEGT, per germline. This CDR3 comprises 15 residues. Trimming stripped 3 bases from V and 2 bases from J, with 13 bases between. CDR3 residues: CASSDRGHPNTEAFF. The CDR3 DNA reads TGTGCCAGCAGTGATAGGGGACACCCTAACACTGAAGCTTTCTTT.

The table lists this clone with a few counts. This sequence joins TRBV4-2 and TRBJ2-3; D is perhaps TRBD2 (6 bases). The germline V gene encodes CDR1 LGHNA and CDR2 YNFKEQ. V was cut by 1 base and J by 2 bases, with 16 bases left in between. The CDR3 sequence is 17 residues long. CDR3 coding DNA: TGTGCCAGCAGCCAAGTCGCCAGACTAGAGACCACAGATACGCAGTATTTT. Its translation is CASSQVARLETTDTQYF.

The gene calls are TRBV11-2 and TRBJ2-1; D may be TRBD1 (6 bases). The germline V gene encodes CDR1 SGHAT and CDR2 FQNNGV. The CDR3 contains 15 residues. Trimming took 1 base from V and 2 from J, leaving 9 bases between them. CDR3 loop: CASSLGRGTYNEQFF. CDR3 in DNA: TGTGCCAGCAGCTTAGGCAGGGGCACCTACAATGAGCAGTTCTTC.

The J gene is TRBJ2-1, the V gene TRBV15, with 7 bases aligning to TRBD1. Germline V gene lookup returns CDR1 LNHNV and CDR2 YYDKDF (reference sequence). The CDR3 length is 14 residues. V lost 8 bases to trimming and J lost 7 bases; unmatched junction nucleotides: 11. Written as DNA, the CDR3 is TGTGCCACCGTAGGGACAGTGAGATCAAATGAGCAGTTCTTC. It codes for CATVGTVRSNEQFF. Using reference TRBV15 and TRBJ2-1 for the parts outside the CDR3, the full variable domain is DAMVIQNPRYQVTQFGKPVTLSCSQTLNHNVMYWYQQKSSQAPKLLFHYYDKDFNNEADTPDNFQSRRPNTSFCFLDIRSPGLGDTAMYLCATVGTVRSNEQFFGPGTRLTVL.

The sample holds one count of this clone. The gene calls are TRBV9 and TRBJ2-6; D uncertain. The CDR3 is made up of 14 amino acids. CDR1 is SGDLS, CDR2 YYNGEE, per germline. With 0 bases removed from V and 4 bases from J, the gap between germline ends came to 5 bases. CDR3 in amino acids: CASSVVDGANVLTF. Here the CDR3 DNA reads TGTGCCAGCAGCGTAGTAGACGGGGCCAACGTCCTGACTTTC.

The chain combines TRBV9 with TRBJ2-3, with 9 bases that match TRBD1. CDR1 SGDLS and CDR2 YYNGEE come from the germline V gene. V lost 0 bases, J lost 6 bases, and 5 bases stayed unmatched. The CDR3 contains 15 residues. The CDR3 region has the DNA TGTGCCAGCAGCGTAGATGGACAGGGGCTGGATACGCAGTATTTT. As protein: CASSVDGQGLDTQYF.

The chain joins TRBV11-3 to TRBJ1-5, with 7 nucleotides matching TRBD1. Germline V CDR1 and CDR2: SGHNT, YENEEA. There are 18 residues in the CDR3. With 1 base clipped from V and 0 bases from J, the junction kept 9 bases outside the gene matches. The DNA for the CDR3 is TGTGCCAGCAGCTTAGGGCCGGGACAGAAATATAGCAATCAGCCCCAGCATTTT. This encodes CASSLGPGQKYSNQPQHF.

The J gene is TRBJ2-5, the V gene TRBV5-1; no definite D call. Germline CDR1 SGHRS, CDR2 YFSETQ. The CDR3 totals 12 residues. The V end was cut by 5 bases, the J end by 5 bases, with 10 bases between. The CDR3: CASRARAETQYF. The CDR3 DNA sequence: TGCGCCAGCAGGGCCCGGGCGGAGACCCAGTACTTC.

The V call is TRBV2, the J call TRBJ2-5; D remains unclear. Trimming removed 4 bases at V and 7 bases at J, with 13 bases between. From germline, CDR1 is SNHLY and CDR2 FYNNEI. The CDR3 runs to 13 residues. Written as DNA, the CDR3 is TGTGCCAGCAGTGGGCAGGCCTCCGGGACCCAGTACTTC. Protein sequence: CASSGQASGTQYF.

V is TRBV27 and J is TRBJ1-1; no reliable D call. V lost 1 base to trimming and J lost 5 bases, with 11 bases between them. The CDR3 has 14 residues. Germline CDR1 MNHEY, CDR2 SMNVEV (reference sequence). The DNA for the CDR3 is TGTGCCAGCAGTTTATATCGGGGAGGGACTGAAGCTTTCTTT. Translated: CASSLYRGGTEAFF.

In this sample, this clone turned up a few times. The chain joins TRBV18 to TRBJ2-7; D remains unclear. The ends were cut back, 3 bases at V and 5 bases at J, with 11 bases in the middle. The CDR3 length is 13 residues. The germline V gene encodes CDR1 KGHSH and CDR2 LQKENI. The CDR3 coding sequence is TGTGCCAGCTCACCGACAACCACCCACGAGCAGTACTTC. It encodes CASSPTTTHEQYF.